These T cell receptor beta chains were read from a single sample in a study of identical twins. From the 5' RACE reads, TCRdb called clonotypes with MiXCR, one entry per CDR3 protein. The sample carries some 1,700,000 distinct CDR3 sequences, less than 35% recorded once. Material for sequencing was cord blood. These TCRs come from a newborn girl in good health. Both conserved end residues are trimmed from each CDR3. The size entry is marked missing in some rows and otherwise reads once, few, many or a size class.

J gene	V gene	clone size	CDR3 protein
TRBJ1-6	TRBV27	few	ASSLQATGGSYNSPLH
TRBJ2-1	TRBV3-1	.	AGSQDPRRTFYNEQF
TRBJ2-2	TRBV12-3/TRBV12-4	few	ASSLDRATGELF
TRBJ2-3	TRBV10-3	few	AISKTDTQY
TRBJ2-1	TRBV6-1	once	ASSEVGAGANEQF
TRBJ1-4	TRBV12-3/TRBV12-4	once	ASSLRLGVRLANEKLF
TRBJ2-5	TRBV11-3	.	ASSLGDHQETQY
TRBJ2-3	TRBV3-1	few	ASRWTGKTDTQY
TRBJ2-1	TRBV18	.	ASLTSGRPFDEQF
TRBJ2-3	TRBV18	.	ASSLLSSQRSTDTQY
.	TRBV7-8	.	ASSPTSGPGETQY
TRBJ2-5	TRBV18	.	ASSPRGGLANLQETQY
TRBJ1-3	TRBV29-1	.	SVGTGAFSGNTIY
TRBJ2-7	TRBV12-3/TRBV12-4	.	ASNGRQGNEQY
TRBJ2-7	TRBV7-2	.	ASSSMDAYEQY
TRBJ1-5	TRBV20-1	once	SARVGMNQPQH
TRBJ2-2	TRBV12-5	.	ASGSLRGNTGELF
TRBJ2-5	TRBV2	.	ASTGGQIRETQY
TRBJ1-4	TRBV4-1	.	ASSQAPMEKLF
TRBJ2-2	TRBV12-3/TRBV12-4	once	ASRGTSGRANTGELF
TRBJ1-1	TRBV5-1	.	ASSRNREDTEAF
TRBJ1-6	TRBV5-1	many	ASSFGQESSPLH
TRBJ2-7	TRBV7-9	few	ASSLQGAGSYEQY